A single T cell receptor beta chain is shown here with its context. This sample was taken from a study of shared clonotypes between healthy human individuals. Sequenced by immunoSEQ multiplex PCR; TCRdb stores in-frame clones only, minus some. This sample carries about 2,100,000 clones, around 93% of them seen once, and the ten largest clones take roughly 1.7%. Naive CD8 isolation took CD45RO-negative cells positively selected for CCR7 and excluded terminally differentiated effector memory CD45RA+ cells. The germline gives CDR1 WNHNN, CDR2 SYGVQD (reference sequence). This CDR3 spans 18 amino acids. The J segment lost 1 base and the V segment lost 6 bases, leaving 15 bases of the junction unmatched.

The TCR was taken from a man between 18 and 29 years old in good health. Some clones in this sample may be carry-over from other donors' samples. Sequencing used naive CD8+ T cells from PBMCs. J is TRBJ2-5 and V is TRBV10-1; 9 bases are a match to TRBD1. Written as DNA, the CDR3 is TGCGCCAGCAGACCGGGACAGGGATTGGGAAGCTGCCAAGAGACCCAGTACTTC. Protein: CASRPGQGLGSCQETQYF.